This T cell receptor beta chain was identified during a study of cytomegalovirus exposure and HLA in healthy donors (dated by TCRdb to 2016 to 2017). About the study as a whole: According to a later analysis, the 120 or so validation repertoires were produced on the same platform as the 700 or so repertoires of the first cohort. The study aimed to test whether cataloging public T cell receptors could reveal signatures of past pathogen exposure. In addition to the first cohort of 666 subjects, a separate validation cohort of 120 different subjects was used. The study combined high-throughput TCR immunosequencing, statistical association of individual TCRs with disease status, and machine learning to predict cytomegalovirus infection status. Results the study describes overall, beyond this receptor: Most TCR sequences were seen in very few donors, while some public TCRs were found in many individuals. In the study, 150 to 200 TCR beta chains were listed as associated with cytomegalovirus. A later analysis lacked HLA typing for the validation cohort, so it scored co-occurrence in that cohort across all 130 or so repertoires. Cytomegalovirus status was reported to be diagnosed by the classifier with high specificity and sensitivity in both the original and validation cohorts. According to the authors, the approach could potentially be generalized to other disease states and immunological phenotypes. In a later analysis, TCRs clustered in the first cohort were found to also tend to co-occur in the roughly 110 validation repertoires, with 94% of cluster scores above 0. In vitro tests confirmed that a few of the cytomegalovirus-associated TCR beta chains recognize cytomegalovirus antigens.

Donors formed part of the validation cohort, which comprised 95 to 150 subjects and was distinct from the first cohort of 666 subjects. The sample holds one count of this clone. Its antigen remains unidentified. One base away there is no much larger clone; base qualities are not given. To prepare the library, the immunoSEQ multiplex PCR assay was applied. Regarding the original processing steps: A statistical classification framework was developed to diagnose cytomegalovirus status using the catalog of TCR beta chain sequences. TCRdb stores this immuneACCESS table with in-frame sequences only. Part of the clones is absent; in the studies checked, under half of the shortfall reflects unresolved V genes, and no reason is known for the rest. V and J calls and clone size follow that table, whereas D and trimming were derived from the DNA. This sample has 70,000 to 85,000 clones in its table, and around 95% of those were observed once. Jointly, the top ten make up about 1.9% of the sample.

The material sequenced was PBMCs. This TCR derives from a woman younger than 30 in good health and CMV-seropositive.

The DNA sequence is as follows: TGTGCCAGCAGCTTAGCCAGGGGCCCGAACACTGAAGCTTTCTTT. Its protein product is CASSLARGPNTEAFF. The rearranged segments are TRBV7-2 and TRBJ1-1, and TRBD1 may be the D gene, going by 6 matching bases. For CDR1 and CDR2, the germline V gene lists SGHTA and FQGNSA. The junction carries 9 bases between V and J, which are trimmed by 0 bases and 1 base respectively. Taken from cysteine to phenylalanine, the CDR3 has 15 residues. The sequence is cut down to CDR3 DNA, 45 bases in frame from base 1.